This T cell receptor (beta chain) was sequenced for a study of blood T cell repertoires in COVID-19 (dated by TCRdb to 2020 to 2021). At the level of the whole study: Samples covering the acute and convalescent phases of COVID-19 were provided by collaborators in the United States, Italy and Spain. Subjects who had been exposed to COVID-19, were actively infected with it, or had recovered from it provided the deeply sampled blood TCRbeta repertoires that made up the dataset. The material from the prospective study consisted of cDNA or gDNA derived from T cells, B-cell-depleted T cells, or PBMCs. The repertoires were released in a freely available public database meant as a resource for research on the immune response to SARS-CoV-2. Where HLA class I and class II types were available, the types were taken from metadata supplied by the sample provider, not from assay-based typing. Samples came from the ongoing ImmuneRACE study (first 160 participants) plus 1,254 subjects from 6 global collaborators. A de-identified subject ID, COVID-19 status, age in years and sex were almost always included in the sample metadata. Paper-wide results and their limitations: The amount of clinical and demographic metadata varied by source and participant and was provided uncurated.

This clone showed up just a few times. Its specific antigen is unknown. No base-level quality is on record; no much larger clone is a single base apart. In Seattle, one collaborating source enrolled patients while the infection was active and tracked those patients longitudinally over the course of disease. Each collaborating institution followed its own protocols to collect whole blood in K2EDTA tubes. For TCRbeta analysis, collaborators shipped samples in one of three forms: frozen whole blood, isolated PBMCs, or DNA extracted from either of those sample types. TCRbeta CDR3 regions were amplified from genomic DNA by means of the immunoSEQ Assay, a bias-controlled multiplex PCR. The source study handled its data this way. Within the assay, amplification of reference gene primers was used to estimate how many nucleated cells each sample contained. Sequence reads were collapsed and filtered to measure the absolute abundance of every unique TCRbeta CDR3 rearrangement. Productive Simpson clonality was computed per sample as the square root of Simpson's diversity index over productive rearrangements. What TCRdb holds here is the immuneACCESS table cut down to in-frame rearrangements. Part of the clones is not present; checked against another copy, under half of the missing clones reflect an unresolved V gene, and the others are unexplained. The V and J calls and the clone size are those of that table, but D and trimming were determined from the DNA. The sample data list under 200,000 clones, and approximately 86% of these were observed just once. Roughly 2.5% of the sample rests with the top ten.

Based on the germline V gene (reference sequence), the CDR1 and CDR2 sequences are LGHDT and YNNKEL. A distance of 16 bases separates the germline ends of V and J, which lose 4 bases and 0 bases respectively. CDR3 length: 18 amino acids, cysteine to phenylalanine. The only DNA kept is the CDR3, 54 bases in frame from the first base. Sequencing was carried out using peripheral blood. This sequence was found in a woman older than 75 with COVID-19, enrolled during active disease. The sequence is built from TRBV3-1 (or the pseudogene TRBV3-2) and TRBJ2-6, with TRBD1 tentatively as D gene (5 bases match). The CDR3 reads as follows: CASSPRQLRSSGANVLTF. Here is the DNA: TGTGCCAGCAGCCCGCGACAGCTTAGATCCTCTGGGGCCAACGTCCTGACTTTC.